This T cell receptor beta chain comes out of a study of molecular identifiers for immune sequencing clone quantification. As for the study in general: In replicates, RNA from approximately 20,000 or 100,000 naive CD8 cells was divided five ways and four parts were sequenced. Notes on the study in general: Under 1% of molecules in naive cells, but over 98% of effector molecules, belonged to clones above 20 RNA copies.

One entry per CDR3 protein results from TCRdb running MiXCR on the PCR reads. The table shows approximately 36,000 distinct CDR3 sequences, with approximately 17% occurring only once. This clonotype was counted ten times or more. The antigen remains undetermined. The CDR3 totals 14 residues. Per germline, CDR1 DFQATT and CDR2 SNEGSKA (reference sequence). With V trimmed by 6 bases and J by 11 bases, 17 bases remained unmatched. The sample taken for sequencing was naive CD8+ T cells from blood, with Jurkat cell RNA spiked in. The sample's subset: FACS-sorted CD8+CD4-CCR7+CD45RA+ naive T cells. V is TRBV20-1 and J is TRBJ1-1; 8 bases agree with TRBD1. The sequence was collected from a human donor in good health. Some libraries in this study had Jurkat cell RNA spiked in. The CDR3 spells CSAHDRGLNTGAFF. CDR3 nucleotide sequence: TGCAGTGCCCATGACAGGGGCCTCAATACGGGGGCTTTCTTT.